The rows below give T cell receptor beta chains drawn from one sample of a study of early T cells in non-severe SARS-CoV-2 infection. MiXCR, applied by TCRdb to the 5' RACE reads, yields one record per CDR3 protein. The sample lists approximately 77,000 distinct CDR3 sequences, 15% to 17% occurring once. Sequencing was carried out using whole blood. The receptors here all came from an adult who was a healthcare worker with PCR-confirmed SARS-CoV-2 infection or an uninfected control (not recorded which). Both conserved end residues are part of each CDR3. A D gene is named only where the DNA matches it firmly. Some rows have no size entry. The others give once, few or many, or a class for an expanded clone.

D gene,clone size,J gene,V gene,CDR3 DNA,CDR3 protein
TRBD2,-,TRBJ2-7,TRBV6-5,TGTGCCAGCAGTTACTCCTTTGCGGGAGGTAACGAGCAGTACTTC,CASSYSFAGGNEQYF
-,many,TRBJ2-7,TRBV7-8,TGTGCCAGCAGCTTAGTGGAGGGGTACGAGCAGTACTTC,CASSLVEGYEQYF
-,many,TRBJ2-3,TRBV27,TGTGCCAGCAGTTTAGAAGGGACGGTCAGGGGAGATACGCAGTATTTT,CASSLEGTVRGDTQYF
-,-,TRBJ2-6,TRBV29-1,TGCAGCGCCGCCTTCGGGGCCAACGTCCTGACTTTC,CSAAFGANVLTF
TRBD1,-,TRBJ1-6,TRBV5-4,TGTGCCAGCAGCCCGACCGGGACAGGGTCGAATTCACCCCTCCACTTT,CASSPTGTGSNSPLHF
-,-,TRBJ2-7,TRBV20-1,TGCAGTGCGGCAGGGGCCCAATCCTACGAGCAGTACTTC,CSAAGAQSYEQYF
-,-,TRBJ2-2,TRBV9,TGTGCCAGCAGCGTAGACGTAGCGCCGAACACCGGGGAGCTGTTTTTT,CASSVDVAPNTGELFF
-,many,TRBJ1-6,TRBV5-1,TGCGCCAGCAGCTTCTTCAGAGCCAATTCACCCCTCCACTTT,CASSFFRANSPLHF
-,many,TRBJ2-7,TRBV20-1,TGCAGTGCGGTCTCCGTTGGGGGGGCCGTCTCCTACGAGCAGTACTTC,CSAVSVGGAVSYEQYF
-,-,TRBJ1-2,TRBV29-1,TGCAGCGCCCGCTTGACCTATAGCAATGGCTACACCTTC,CSARLTYSNGYTF
-,many,TRBJ2-7,TRBV20-1,TGCAGTGCTAGTACCGGGATTCTCGGCTACGAGCAGTACTTC,CSASTGILGYEQYF
-,few,TRBJ1-1,TRBV27,TGTGCCAGCAGTTTATCGTCCACGAACACTGAAGCTTTCTTT,CASSLSSTNTEAFF
TRBD1,few,TRBJ2-4,TRBV6-5,TGTGCCAGCAAAGAGGGACAGCTACTCAAAAACATTCAGTACTTC,CASKEGQLLKNIQYF
-,many,TRBJ1-2,TRBV12-3/TRBV12-4,TGTGCCAGCAGTCCGGGCGGAGGCTACACCTTC,CASSPGGGYTF
-,-,TRBJ1-2,TRBV9,TGTGCCAGCAGCGTACAGGGGAGCTATGGCTACACCTTC,CASSVQGSYGYTF
TRBD1,-,TRBJ2-3,TRBV5-1,TGCGCCAGCAGCTGGAAAGGGGGCCCAGATACGCAGTATTTT,CASSWKGGPDTQYF
-,few,TRBJ1-2,TRBV2,TGTGCCAGCAGTGCGACAGGACTTAACTATGGCTACACCTTC,CASSATGLNYGYTF
TRBD1,few,TRBJ2-4,TRBV20-1,TGCAGTGCCTGGGGGACAGGGGACATTCAGTACTTC,CSAWGTGDIQYF
TRBD2,-,TRBJ2-7,TRBV20-1,TGCAGTGCTAGAGATGGAACTAGCGGGAGCTACGAGCAGTACTTC,CSARDGTSGSYEQYF
TRBD2,few,TRBJ2-7,TRBV5-1,TGCGCCAGCAGGATAGCGGGCCGGTACTACGAGCAGTACTTC,CASRIAGRYYEQYF
-,many,TRBJ1-5,TRBV10-3,TGTGCCATCAGTGAGTCGTCGGCAGGGCGGAGGCCCCAGCATTTT,CAISESSAGRRPQHF
-,many,TRBJ1-2,TRBV27,TGTGCCAGCAGTTTAAGTCCAGGAACCTATGGCTACACCTTC,CASSLSPGTYGYTF
-,few,TRBJ2-4,TRBV5-4,TGTGCCAGCAGCCTGGAAACAGCGGGTGTCAAAAACATTCAGTACTTC,CASSLETAGVKNIQYF
-,-,TRBJ2-5,TRBV9,TGTGCCAGCAGAGTAGGCTTTCCCCAAGAGACCCAGTACTTC,CASRVGFPQETQYF
-,many,TRBJ1-3,TRBV21-1,TGTGCCAGCCGACAGGTCGGAAACACCATATATTTT,CASRQVGNTIYF
TRBD2,-,TRBJ2-7,TRBV6-5,TGTGCCAGCAGCCCCAGGACTAGCGGTAACTACGAGCAGTACTTC,CASSPRTSGNYEQYF
-,-,TRBJ2-7,TRBV4-1,TGCGCCAGCAGCCAAGGGCGAGGTAGGCAGGGTTGGAACGAGCAGTACTTC,CASSQGRGRQGWNEQYF
-,few,TRBJ2-5,TRBV19,TGTGCCAGTAGTAGCCCCCAAGAGACCCAGTACTTC,CASSSPQETQYF
-,many,TRBJ2-7,TRBV11-3,TGTGCCAGCAGCCGGGACACCTACGAGCAGTACTTC,CASSRDTYEQYF
-,-,TRBJ1-1,TRBV4-3,TGCGCCAGCAGCTCGGGGCGGAGCACAGAGGCTGAAGCTTTCTTT,CASSSGRSTEAEAFF
-,many,TRBJ1-4,TRBV13,TGTGCCAGCAGCTTAGAAGGTGGTGAAAAACTGTTTTTT,CASSLEGGEKLFF
-,-,TRBJ2-1,TRBV9,TGTGCCAGCAGCCCTTTGAAAACTAGCAGGAATTACAATGAGCAGTTCTTC,CASSPLKTSRNYNEQFF
-,few,TRBJ2-7,TRBV21-1,TGTGCCAGCAGGGACGGAGCCTACGAGCAGTACTTC,CASRDGAYEQYF
-,many,TRBJ1-5,TRBV5-8,TGTGCCAGCAGCTTCCGACAGAGCAATCAGCCCCAGCATTTT,CASSFRQSNQPQHF
TRBD1,-,TRBJ2-7,TRBV4-3,TGCGCCAGCAGCCAAGACAGGGGGCTGTACGAGCAGTACTTC,CASSQDRGLYEQYF
-,many,TRBJ2-4,TRBV10-3,TGTGCCATCAGTGAGGGGCAGTCCGTAGCCAAAAACATTCAGTACTTC,CAISEGQSVAKNIQYF
-,-,TRBJ2-2,TRBV5-4,TGTGCCAGCAGCCTGCTGGGGGAGATTAACACCGGGGAGCTGTTTTTT,CASSLLGEINTGELFF
-,-,TRBJ2-1,TRBV7-2,TGTGCCAGCAGTTCGCGGGACTTTGAGCAGTTCTTC,CASSSRDFEQFF
TRBD1,-,TRBJ1-1,TRBV27,TGTGCCAGCAGTTTTTGGGACAGGAGGGACACTGAAGCTTTCTTT,CASSFWDRRDTEAFF
-,-,TRBJ2-1,TRBV15,TGTGCCACCAGCAGAGGAGGACAGTTCTACAATGAGCAGTTCTTC,CATSRGGQFYNEQFF
-,-,TRBJ2-6,TRBV19,TGTGCCAGTAGCCAAGTCAACGCCAACGTCCTGACTTTC,CASSQVNANVLTF
TRBD1,-,TRBJ1-2,TRBV29-1,TGCAGCGTTGGGGGACAGGGCGGCTACACCTTC,CSVGGQGGYTF
-,few,TRBJ2-7,TRBV28,TGTGCCAGCAGTTTACTGCGCTACGAGCAGTACTTC,CASSLLRYEQYF
TRBD2,-,TRBJ2-1,TRBV24-1,TGTGCCACCAGTGAGCGGGGACTAGGCGGGTGGCTGTTCTTC,CATSERGLGGWLFF
-,-,TRBJ2-2,TRBV7-6,TGTGCCAGCAGCTTAGTGCTCGCGGACACCGTGGAGCTGTTTTTT,CASSLVLADTVELFF
TRBD2,-,TRBJ2-3,TRBV4-3,TGCGCCAGCAGCCAAGATGGACTAGCGGGCAGCACAGATACGCAGTATTTT,CASSQDGLAGSTDTQYF
TRBD1,many,TRBJ2-1,TRBV3-1,TGTGCCAGCAGCCAAGATCGGACAGGGGACAATGAGCAGTTCTTC,CASSQDRTGDNEQFF
-,-,TRBJ2-3,TRBV20-1,TGCAGTGCTAGACGGTTTGATAGCCCCGCCAACACAGATACGCAGTATTTT,CSARRFDSPANTDTQYF
TRBD1,-,TRBJ2-5,TRBV5-1,TGCGCCAGCAGCTTTCCAGGGGGTATGGAGACCCAGTACTTC,CASSFPGGMETQYF
-,few,TRBJ1-2,TRBV6-2/TRBV6-3,TGTGCCAGCAGTCGGACAGAACGGAACTATGGCTACACCTTC,CASSRTERNYGYTF